These 7 T cell receptor beta chains were sequenced from one sample in a study of T cells expressing NK-cell markers. TCRdb reprocessed the 5' RACE reads, keeping one entry per CDR3 protein, no DNA. Here the sample table reports about 540,000 distinct CDR3 sequences. The sample was blood T cells: a sorted CD56 or NKG2C T cell subset, CD4+ or CD8+ T cells, or bulk PBMC T cells (not recorded which). The receptors here all came from a man between 18 and 29 years old in good health.

This chain joins TRBV2 and TRBJ2-7; absent DNA, TCRdb's TRBD2 call cannot be checked. The CDR3 is 14 residues long. The germline V gene has CDR1 SNHLY and CDR2 FYNNEI. This chain's CDR3 is CASSVTSGKDEQYF.

The chain couples TRBV25-1 to TRBJ2-5; TCRdb proposes TRBD1, but this gene call is untestable without DNA. The CDR3 covers 14 residues. CDR1 is MGHDK and CDR2 is SYGVNS in the germline V gene. The CDR3 region is CASSHPWGSETQYF.

The chain combines TRBV12-3 or TRBV12-4 with TRBJ2-2. The CDR3 is 14 residues long. CDR3 residues: CASNSGANTGELFF.

V is TRBV5-1 and J is TRBJ2-2; TCRdb reports TRBD2, a call that lacks DNA to check it against. Germline V gene data show CDR1 as SGHRS and CDR2 as YFSETQ. The CDR3 spans 19 residues. The CDR3 is CASSLIRLAGARSTGELFF.

V is TRBV27 and J is TRBJ2-7; TCRdb reports TRBD2, a call that lacks DNA to check it against. This CDR3 has 14 amino acids. CDR1 is MNHEY and CDR2 is SMNVEV in the germline V gene (reference sequence). The CDR3 here is CASAILAGPYEQYF.

The chain is built from TRBV10-3 and TRBJ2-5; as DNA is missing, the TRBD1 call by TCRdb cannot be tested. CDR3 size: 15 residues. Germline V lookup: CDR1 ENHRY, CDR2 SYGVKD. CDR3 residues: CAISKRQGAAETQYF.

The chain is built from TRBV29-1 and TRBJ2-1; the D gene TCRdb calls, TRBD1, cannot be checked with no DNA. This CDR3 has 17 amino acids. Germline CDR1 SQVTM, CDR2 ANQGSEA. CDR3 loop: CSVPGGTGGRSYNEQFF.